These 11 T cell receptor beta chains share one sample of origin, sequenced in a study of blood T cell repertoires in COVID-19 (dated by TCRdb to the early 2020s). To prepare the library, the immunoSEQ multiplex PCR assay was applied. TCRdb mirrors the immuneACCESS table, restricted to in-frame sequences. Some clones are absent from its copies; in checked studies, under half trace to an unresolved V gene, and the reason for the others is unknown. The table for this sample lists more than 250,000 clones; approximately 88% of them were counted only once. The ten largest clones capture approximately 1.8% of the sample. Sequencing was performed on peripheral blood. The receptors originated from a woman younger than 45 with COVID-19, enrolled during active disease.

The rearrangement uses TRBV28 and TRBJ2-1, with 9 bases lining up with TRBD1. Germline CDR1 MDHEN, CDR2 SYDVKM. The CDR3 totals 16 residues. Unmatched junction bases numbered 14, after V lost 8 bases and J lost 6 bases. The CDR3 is CASPPGQGVVANEQFF. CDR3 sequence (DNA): TGTGCCAGCCCTCCGGGACAGGGAGTCGTTGCCAATGAGCAGTTCTTC.

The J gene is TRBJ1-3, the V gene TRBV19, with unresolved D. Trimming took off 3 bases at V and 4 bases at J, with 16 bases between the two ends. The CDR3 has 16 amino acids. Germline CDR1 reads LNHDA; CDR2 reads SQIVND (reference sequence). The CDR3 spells CASSIGVGSTGNTIYF. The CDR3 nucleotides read TGTGCCAGTAGTATCGGGGTCGGCTCAACAGGAAACACCATATATTTT.

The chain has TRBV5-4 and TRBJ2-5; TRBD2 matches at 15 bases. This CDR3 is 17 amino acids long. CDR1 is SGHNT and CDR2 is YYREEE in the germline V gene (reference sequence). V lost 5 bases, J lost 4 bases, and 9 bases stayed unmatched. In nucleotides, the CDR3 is TGTGCCAGCAGACGTGGACTAGCGGGGGGGACGGGAGAGACCCAGTACTTC. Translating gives CASRRGLAGGTGETQYF. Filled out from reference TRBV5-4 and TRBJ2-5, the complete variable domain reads ETGVTQSPTHLIKTRGQQVTLRCSSQSGHNTVSWYQQALGQGPQFIFQYYREEENGRGNFPPRFSGLQFPNYSSELNVNALELDDSALYLCASRRGLAGGTGETQYFGPGTRLLVL.

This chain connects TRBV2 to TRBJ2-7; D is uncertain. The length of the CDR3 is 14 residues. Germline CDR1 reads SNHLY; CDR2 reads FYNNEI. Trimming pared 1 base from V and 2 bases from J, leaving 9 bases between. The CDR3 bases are TGTGCCAGCAGTGAAGGTGGCGGTGCCTACGAGCAGTACTTC. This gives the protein CASSEGGGAYEQYF.

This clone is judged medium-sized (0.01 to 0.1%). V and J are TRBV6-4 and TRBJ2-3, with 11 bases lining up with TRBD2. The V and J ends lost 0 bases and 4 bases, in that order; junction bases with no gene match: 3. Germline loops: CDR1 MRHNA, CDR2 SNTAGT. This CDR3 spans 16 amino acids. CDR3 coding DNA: TGTGCCAGCAGTGACTCGATTAGCGGGGGGGCAGATACGCAGTATTTT. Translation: CASSDSISGGADTQYF.

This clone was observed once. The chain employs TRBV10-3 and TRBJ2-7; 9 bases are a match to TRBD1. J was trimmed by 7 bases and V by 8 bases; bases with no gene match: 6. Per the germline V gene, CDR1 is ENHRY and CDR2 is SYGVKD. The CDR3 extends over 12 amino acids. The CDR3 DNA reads TGTGCCATCGAGGACAGGGGACGAGAGCAGTACGTC. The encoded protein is CAIEDRGREQYV.

CDR3 protein: CASGLRRDRQQETQYF. In DNA form, the CDR3 reads TGTGCTAGTGGTTTAAGAAGGGACAGGCAGCAAGAGACCCAGTACTTC. This chain joins TRBV12-5 and TRBJ2-5, with 8 bases that match TRBD1. V shed 3 bases, J shed 2 bases, and the junction held 8 bases outside the gene matches. The CDR3 loop spans 16 amino acids. Germline values: CDR1 LGHNT, CDR2 FRNRAP.

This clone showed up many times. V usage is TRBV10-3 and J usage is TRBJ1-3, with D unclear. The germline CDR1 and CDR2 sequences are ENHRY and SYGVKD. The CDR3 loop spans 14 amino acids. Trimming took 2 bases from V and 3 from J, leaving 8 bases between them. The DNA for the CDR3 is TGTGCCATCAGTGAGGGTTCAGTTGGAAACACCATATATTTT. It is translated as CAISEGSVGNTIYF.

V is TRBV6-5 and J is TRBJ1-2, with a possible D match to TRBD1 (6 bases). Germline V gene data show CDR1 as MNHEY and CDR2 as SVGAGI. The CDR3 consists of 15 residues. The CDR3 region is CAGENPRGSDYGYTF. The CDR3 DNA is TGTGCAGGAGAAAACCCTAGGGGGTCCGACTATGGCTACACCTTC.

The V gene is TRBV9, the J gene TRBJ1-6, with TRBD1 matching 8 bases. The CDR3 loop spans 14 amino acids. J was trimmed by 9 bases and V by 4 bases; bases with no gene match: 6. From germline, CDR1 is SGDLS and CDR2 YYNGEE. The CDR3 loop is CASSTNRGISPLHF. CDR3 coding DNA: TGTGCCAGCAGCACCAACAGGGGGATTTCACCCCTCCACTTT.

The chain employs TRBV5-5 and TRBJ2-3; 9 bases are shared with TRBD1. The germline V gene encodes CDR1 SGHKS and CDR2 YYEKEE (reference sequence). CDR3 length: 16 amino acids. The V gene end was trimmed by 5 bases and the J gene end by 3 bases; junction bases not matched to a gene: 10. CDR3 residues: CASRSQGARVTDTQYF. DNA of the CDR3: TGTGCCAGCAGATCACAGGGGGCGCGAGTAACAGATACGCAGTATTTT. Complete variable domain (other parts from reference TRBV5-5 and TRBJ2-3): DAGVTQSPTHLIKTRGQQVTLRCSPISGHKSVSWYQQVLGQGPQFIFQYYEKEERGRGNFPDRFSARQFPNYSSELNVNALLLGDSALYLCASRSQGARVTDTQYFGPGTRLTVL.